These 5 T cell receptor beta chains originate from one sample sequenced in a study of Tregs in tolerant kidney transplant recipients. Clones were read by immunoSEQ multiplex PCR, and TCRdb kept only the in-frame ones, dropping some. The sample yields fewer than 80,000 clones, roughly 98% seen once. Sequenced material: CD4+ T cells from blood, taken before the transplant. The receptors derive from a human donor who received a combined kidney and bone marrow transplant.

V usage is TRBV18 and J usage is TRBJ2-2; D perhaps matches TRBD1 (6 bases). V lost 2 bases and J lost 2, with 12 bases in between. The CDR3 has 16 residues. Germline V lookup: CDR1 KGHSH, CDR2 LQKENI. The DNA for the CDR3 is TGTGCCAGCTCACCATCCAGGGGTTCTAACACCGGGGAGCTGTTTTTT. Amino acid sequence: CASSPSRGSNTGELFF.

The V call is TRBV13, the J call TRBJ1-3; a possible D gene is TRBD1 (5 bases). Germline CDR1 reads PRHDT; CDR2 reads FYEKMQ (reference sequence). This CDR3 is 16 amino acids long. The germline V and J ends were trimmed by 4 bases and 0 bases, with 13 bases remaining between them. Here the CDR3 reads CASSYDSAFSGNTIYF. DNA for the CDR3: TGTGCCAGCAGCTACGACAGCGCTTTCTCTGGAAACACCATATATTTT.

The CDR3 loop reads CASRPAVWEGYSNQPQHF. CDR3 sequence (DNA): TGTGCCAGTAGACCTGCGGTTTGGGAGGGTTATAGCAATCAGCCCCAGCATTTT. V usage is TRBV19 and J usage is TRBJ1-5; no firm D call. V lost 6 bases to trimming and J lost 0 bases, with 21 bases between them. The CDR3 consists of 18 residues. The germline CDR1 and CDR2 sequences are LNHDA and SQIVND (reference sequence).

J is TRBJ2-1 and V is TRBV5-6; 7 bases map to TRBD2. Germline-derived CDR1 and CDR2 are SGHDT and YYEEEE. Trimming removed 4 bases from V and 8 bases from J; junction bases left unmatched: 12. This CDR3 spans 15 amino acids. CDR3 bases: TGTGCCAGCAGCACTCCTAGCGGCACGGGGGATGAGCAGTTCTTC. Translation: CASSTPSGTGDEQFF.

This clone was observed once. The chain carries TRBV15 and TRBJ2-7; TRBD1 matches 10 bases. Germline CDR1 LNHNV, CDR2 YYDKDF (reference sequence). Losses at the gene ends were 3 bases for V and 3 bases for J; bases not matched to a gene: 5. This CDR3 region has 15 residues. The CDR3 DNA is TGTGCCACCAGCAGGGGGACAGGGGTCCTCTACGAGCAGTACTTC. The encoded protein is CATSRGTGVLYEQYF.